Shown below are 10 T cell receptor beta chains from a single sample sequenced in a study of cytomegalovirus exposure and HLA in healthy donors. The PCR employed 60 Vbeta primers together with 13 Jbeta primers. Sequencing used immunoSEQ multiplex PCR; TCRdb keeps in-frame clones, though not all of them. The sample lists about 110,000 clones, approximately 66% seen once, with about a tenth in the top ten. Sequenced material: PBMCs. The receptors were gathered from a man in his forties or fifties in good health and CMV-seropositive.

The J gene is TRBJ1-2, the V gene TRBV9; D call uncertain. The germline V and J ends were trimmed by 4 bases and 1 base, with 8 bases remaining between them. The V gene's germline CDR1 is SGDLS and CDR2 YYNGEE. CDR3 length: 13 amino acids. The chain's CDR3 is CASSSGGNYGYTF. The CDR3 DNA sequence: TGTGCCAGCAGCTCCGGCGGTAACTATGGCTACACCTTC.

The chain carries TRBV14 and TRBJ2-1; the match to TRBD2 covers 9 bases. V shed 1 base, J shed 4 bases, and the junction held 2 bases outside the gene matches. The CDR3 spans 15 residues. Germline CDR1 SGHDN, CDR2 FVKESK. The CDR3 sequence is CASSQGLAEYNEQFF. The CDR3 DNA follows: TGTGCCAGCAGCCAAGGACTAGCGGAGTACAATGAGCAGTTCTTC.

The rearrangement links TRBV7-9 to TRBJ2-7; the match to TRBD1 covers 7 bases. The germline gives CDR1 SEHNR, CDR2 FQNEAQ (reference sequence). This CDR3 region has 14 residues. V lost 5 bases and J lost 3; bases outside the gene matches: 7. DNA of the CDR3: TGTGCCAGCAGCAGGGGGCGAGGACTCTACGAGCAGTACTTC. This encodes CASSRGRGLYEQYF.

The V call is TRBV11-2, the J call TRBJ2-5; no clear D. CDR1 is SGHAT, CDR2 FQNNGV, per germline. CDR3 length equals 13 residues. Trimming removed 6 bases from V and 4 bases from J, with 12 bases in between. The CDR3 loop reads CASRRSTGETQYF. DNA for the CDR3: TGTGCCAGCAGACGATCGACGGGAGAGACCCAGTACTTC. The full variable domain, completed using reference TRBV11-2 and TRBJ2-5, is EAGVAQSPRYKIIEKRQSVAFWCNPISGHATLYWYQQILGQGPKLLIQFQNNGVVDDSQLPKDRFSAERLKGVDSTLKIQPAKLEDSAVYLCASRRSTGETQYFGPGTRLLVL.

The chain has TRBV9 and TRBJ1-4, with TRBD1 matching over 8 bases. The CDR3 sequence is 14 residues long. Germline V lookup: CDR1 SGDLS, CDR2 YYNGEE. J lost 7 bases, V lost 4 bases, and 6 bases had no gene match. In nucleotides, the CDR3 is TGTGCCAGCAGCCACACAGGGGGAGCTGAAAAACTGTTTTTT. The encoded protein is CASSHTGGAEKLFF.

This rearrangement joins TRBV6-6 to TRBJ1-5, with D hard to call. The V gene lost 6 bases and the J gene lost 1 base, with 7 bases spanning the gap. Germline CDR1 reads MNHNY; CDR2 reads SVGAGI (reference sequence). The CDR3 is made up of 13 amino acids. The CDR3 DNA sequence: TGTGCCAGCAGCGGGAGCAGCAATCAGCCCCAGCATTTT. It is translated as CASSGSSNQPQHF.

The V call is TRBV5-6, the J call TRBJ2-6; D ambiguous. Germline CDR1 is SGHDT and CDR2 is YYEEEE. This CDR3 comprises 15 residues. V lost 2 bases and J lost 4, with 10 bases in between. The CDR3 region has the DNA TGTGCCAGCAGCTTTCCTTCCGGGGGGGCCAACGTCCTGACTTTC. Its protein product is CASSFPSGGANVLTF.

The chain couples TRBV11-2 to TRBJ2-2, with D hard to call. V was cut by 2 bases and J by 4 bases, with 5 bases left in between. Germline CDR1 and CDR2: SGHAT and FQNNGV. The CDR3 runs 13 residues. The CDR3 DNA sequence: TGTGCCAGCAGCTTATGGAGCACCGGGGAGCTGTTTTTT. Its protein is CASSLWSTGELFF. The whole variable domain, remainder taken from reference TRBV11-2 and TRBJ2-2, is EAGVAQSPRYKIIEKRQSVAFWCNPISGHATLYWYQQILGQGPKLLIQFQNNGVVDDSQLPKDRFSAERLKGVDSTLKIQPAKLEDSAVYLCASSLWSTGELFFGEGSRLTVL.

V usage is TRBV10-3 and J usage is TRBJ2-3; possible D gene TRBD2, 6 bases. The CDR3 contains 15 residues. V lost 4 bases and J 3 bases, leaving 14 bases between the germline ends. Germline V lookup: CDR1 ENHRY, CDR2 SYGVKD. The CDR3 sequence: CAISGANSGTDTQYF. DNA for the CDR3: TGTGCCATCAGTGGAGCAAACAGCGGGACAGATACGCAGTATTTT.

This clone was seen more than once but under ten times. The chain has TRBV6-5 and TRBJ1-1; D remains unclear. The V and J ends lost 0 bases and 6 bases respectively, with 11 bases between them. The CDR3 sequence is 14 residues long. Germline V gene lookup returns CDR1 MNHEY and CDR2 SVGAGI. The DNA for the CDR3 is TGTGCCAGCAGTTACTCGGCGGGCGGGGCTGAAGCTTTCTTT. This encodes CASSYSAGGAEAFF.